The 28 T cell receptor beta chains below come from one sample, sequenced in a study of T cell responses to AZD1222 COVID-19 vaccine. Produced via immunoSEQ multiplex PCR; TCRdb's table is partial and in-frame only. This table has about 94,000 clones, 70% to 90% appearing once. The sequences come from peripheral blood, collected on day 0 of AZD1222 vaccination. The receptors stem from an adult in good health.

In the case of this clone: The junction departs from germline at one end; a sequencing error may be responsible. Written as DNA, the CDR3 is TGCAGCGTTCCCCGGGCGGGGGGGCACAATAAGCAGTTCTTC. It translates to CSVPRAGGHNKQFF. The chain joins TRBV29-1 to TRBJ2-1, with TRBD2 matching 9 bases. Per the germline V gene, CDR1 is SQVTM and CDR2 is ANQGSEA. The CDR3 is 14 residues long.

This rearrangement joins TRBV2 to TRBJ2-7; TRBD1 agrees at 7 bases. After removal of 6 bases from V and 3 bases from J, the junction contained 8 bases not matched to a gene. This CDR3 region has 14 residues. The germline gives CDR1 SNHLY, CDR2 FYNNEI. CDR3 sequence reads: CASRQGQNFYEQYF. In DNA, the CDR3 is TGTGCCAGCAGACAGGGACAGAATTTCTACGAGCAGTACTTC.

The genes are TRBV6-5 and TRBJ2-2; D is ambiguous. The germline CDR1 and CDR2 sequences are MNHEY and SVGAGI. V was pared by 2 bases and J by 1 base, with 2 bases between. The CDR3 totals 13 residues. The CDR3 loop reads CASSYQNTGELFF. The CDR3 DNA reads TGTGCCAGCAGTTACCAGAACACCGGGGAGCTGTTTTTT.

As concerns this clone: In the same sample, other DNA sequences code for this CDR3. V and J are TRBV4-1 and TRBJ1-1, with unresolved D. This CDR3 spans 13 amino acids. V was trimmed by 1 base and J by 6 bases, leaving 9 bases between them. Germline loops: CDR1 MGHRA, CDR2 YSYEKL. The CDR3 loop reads CASSQGRIPEAFF. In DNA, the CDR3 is TGCGCCAGCAGCCAAGGGAGGATCCCTGAAGCTTTCTTT.

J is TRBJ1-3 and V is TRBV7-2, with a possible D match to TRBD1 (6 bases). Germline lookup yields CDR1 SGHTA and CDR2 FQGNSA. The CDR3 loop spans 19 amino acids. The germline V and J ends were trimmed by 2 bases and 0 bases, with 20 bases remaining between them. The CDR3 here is CASSLSGGTIAFSGNTIYF. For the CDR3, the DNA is TGTGCCAGCAGCTTATCTGGGGGCACTATAGCCTTCTCTGGAAACACCATATATTTT.

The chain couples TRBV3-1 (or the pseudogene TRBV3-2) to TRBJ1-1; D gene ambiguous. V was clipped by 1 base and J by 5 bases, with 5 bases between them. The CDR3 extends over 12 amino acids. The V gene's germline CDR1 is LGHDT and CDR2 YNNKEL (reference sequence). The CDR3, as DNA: TGTGCCAGCAGCCAAGCGGGAACTGAAGCTTTCTTT. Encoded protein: CASSQAGTEAFF.

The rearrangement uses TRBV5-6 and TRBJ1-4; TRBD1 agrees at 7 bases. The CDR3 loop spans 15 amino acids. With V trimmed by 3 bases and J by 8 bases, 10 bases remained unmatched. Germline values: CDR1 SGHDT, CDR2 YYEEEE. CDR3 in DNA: TGTGCCAGCAGCTCTTCCGAGGGGGCGCGAGAAAAACTGTTTTTT. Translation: CASSSSEGAREKLFF. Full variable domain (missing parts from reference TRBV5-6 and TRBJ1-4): DAGVTQSPTHLIKTRGQQVTLRCSPKSGHDTVSWYQQALGQGPQFIFQYYEEEERQRGNFPDRFSGHQFPNYSSELNVNALLLGDSALYLCASSSSEGAREKLFFGSGTQLSVL.

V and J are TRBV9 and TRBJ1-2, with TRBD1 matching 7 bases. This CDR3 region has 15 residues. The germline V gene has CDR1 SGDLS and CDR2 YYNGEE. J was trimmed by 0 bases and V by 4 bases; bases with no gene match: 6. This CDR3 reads CASSLGQATNYGYTF. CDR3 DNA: TGTGCCAGCAGCTTAGGACAGGCGACTAACTATGGCTACACCTTC. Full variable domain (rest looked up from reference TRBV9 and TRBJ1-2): DSGVTQTPKHLITATGQRVTLRCSPRSGDLSVYWYQQSLDQGLQFLIQYYNGEERAKGNILERFSAQQFPDLHSELNLSSLELGDSALYFCASSLGQATNYGYTFGSGTRLTVV.

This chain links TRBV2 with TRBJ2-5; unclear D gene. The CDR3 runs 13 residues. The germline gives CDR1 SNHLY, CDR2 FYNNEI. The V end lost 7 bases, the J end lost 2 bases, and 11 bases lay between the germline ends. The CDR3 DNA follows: TGTGCCAGCACCCCCGTGAGGCAAGAGACCCAGTACTTC. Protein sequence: CASTPVRQETQYF.

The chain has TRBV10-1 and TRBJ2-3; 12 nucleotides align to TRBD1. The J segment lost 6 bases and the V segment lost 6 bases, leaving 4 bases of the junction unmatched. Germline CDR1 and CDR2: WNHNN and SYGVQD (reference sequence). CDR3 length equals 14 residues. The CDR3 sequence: CASRGQGASDTQYF. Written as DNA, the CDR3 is TGCGCCAGCAGGGGACAGGGGGCGTCGGATACGCAGTATTTT.

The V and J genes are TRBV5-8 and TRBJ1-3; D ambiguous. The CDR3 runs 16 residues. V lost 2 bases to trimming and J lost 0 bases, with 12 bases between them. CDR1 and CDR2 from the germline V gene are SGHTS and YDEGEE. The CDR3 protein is CASSLQIRASGNTIYF. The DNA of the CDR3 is TGTGCCAGCAGCTTACAAATCCGGGCCTCTGGAAACACCATATATTTT. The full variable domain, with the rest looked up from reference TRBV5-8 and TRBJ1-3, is EAGVTQSPTHLIKTRGQQATLRCSPISGHTSVYWYQQALGLGLQFLLWYDEGEERNRGNFPPRFSGRQFPNYSSELNVNALELEDSALYLCASSLQIRASGNTIYFGEGSWLTVV.

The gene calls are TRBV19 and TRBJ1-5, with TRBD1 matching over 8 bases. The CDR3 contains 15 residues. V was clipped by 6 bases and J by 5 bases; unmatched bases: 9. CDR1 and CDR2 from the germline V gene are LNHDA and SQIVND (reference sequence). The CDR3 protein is CASRPDRGGHQPQHF. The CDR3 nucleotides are TGTGCCAGTAGACCAGACAGGGGAGGACATCAGCCCCAGCATTTT.

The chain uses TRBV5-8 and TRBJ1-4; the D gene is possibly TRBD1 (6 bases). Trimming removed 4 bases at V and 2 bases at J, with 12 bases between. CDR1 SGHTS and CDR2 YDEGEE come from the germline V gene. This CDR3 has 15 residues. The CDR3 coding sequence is TGTGCCAGCAGCAAGGGGGAGACGACTAATGAAAAACTGTTTTTT. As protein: CASSKGETTNEKLFF.

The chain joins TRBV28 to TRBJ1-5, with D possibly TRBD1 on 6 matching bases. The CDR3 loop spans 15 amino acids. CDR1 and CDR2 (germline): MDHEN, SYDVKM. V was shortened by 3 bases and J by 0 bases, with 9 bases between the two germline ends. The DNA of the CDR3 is TGTGCCAGCAGTTTGGGGGGCCATAGCAATCAGCCCCAGCATTTT. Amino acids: CASSLGGHSNQPQHF.

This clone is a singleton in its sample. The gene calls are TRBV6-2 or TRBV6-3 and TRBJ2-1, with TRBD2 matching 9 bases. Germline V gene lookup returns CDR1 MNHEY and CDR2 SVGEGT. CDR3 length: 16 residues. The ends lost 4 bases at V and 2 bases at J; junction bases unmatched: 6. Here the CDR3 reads CASSSKTSGAYNEQFF. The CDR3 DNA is TGTGCCAGCAGTTCCAAGACTAGCGGAGCCTACAATGAGCAGTTCTTC.

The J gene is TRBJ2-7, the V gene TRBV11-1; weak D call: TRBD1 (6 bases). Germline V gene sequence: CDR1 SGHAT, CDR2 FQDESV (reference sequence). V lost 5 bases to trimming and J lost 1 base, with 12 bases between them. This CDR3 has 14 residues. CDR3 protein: CASSQYTGSYEQYF. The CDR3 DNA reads TGTGCCAGCAGCCAGTACACAGGGTCCTACGAGCAGTACTTC.

CDR3 nucleotides: TGTGCCTGGGGAAAAGGCGGGCGCAATCAGCCCCAGCATTTT. It yields the protein CAWGKGGRNQPQHF. This rearrangement joins TRBV30 to TRBJ1-5; D gene ambiguous. V gave up 5 bases and J gave up 2 bases, with 13 bases separating them. CDR1 and CDR2 (germline): GTSNPN, SVGIG (reference sequence). The CDR3 spans 14 residues. Supplemented by reference TRBV30 and TRBJ1-5, the full variable domain reads SQTIHQWPATLVQPVGSPLSLECTVEGTSNPNLYWYRQAAGRGLQLLFYSVGIGQISSEVPQNLSASRPQDRQFILSSKKLLLSDSGFYLCAWGKGGRNQPQHFGDGTRLSIL.

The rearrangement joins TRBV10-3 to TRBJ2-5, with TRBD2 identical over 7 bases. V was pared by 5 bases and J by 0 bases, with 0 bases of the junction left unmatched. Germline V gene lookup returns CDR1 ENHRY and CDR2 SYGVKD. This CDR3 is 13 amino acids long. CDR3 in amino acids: CAISRGDQETQYF. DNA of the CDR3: TGTGCCATCAGTCGGGGGGACCAAGAGACCCAGTACTTC.

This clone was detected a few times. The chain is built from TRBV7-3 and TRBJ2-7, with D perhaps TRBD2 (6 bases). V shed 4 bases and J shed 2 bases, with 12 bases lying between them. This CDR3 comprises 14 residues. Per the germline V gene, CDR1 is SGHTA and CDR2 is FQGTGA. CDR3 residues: CASSSTGGPYEQYF. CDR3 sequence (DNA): TGTGCCAGCAGCTCCACCGGGGGACCCTACGAGCAGTACTTC.

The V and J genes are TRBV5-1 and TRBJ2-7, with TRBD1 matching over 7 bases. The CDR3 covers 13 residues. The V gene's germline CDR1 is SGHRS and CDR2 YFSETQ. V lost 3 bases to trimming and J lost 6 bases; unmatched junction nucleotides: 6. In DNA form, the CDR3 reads TGCGCCAGCAGCTCCGTGACAGGGCGCGAGCAGTACTTC. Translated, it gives CASSSVTGREQYF.

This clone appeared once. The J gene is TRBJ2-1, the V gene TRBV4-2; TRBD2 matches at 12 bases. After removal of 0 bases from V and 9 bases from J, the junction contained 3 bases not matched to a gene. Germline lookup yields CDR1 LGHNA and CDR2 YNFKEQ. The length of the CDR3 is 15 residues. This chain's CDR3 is CASSQDGLAGSEQFF. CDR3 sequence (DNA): TGTGCCAGCAGCCAAGACGGACTAGCGGGAAGTGAGCAGTTCTTC.

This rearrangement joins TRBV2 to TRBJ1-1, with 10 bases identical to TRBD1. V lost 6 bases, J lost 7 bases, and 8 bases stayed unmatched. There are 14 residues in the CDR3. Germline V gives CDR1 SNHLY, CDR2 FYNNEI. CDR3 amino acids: CASSRDRGPGEAFF. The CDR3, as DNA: TGTGCCAGCAGCCGGGACAGGGGTCCGGGTGAAGCTTTCTTT.

The CDR3 nucleotides read TGTGCCATCCCGTTCGGGGGAACTAATGAAAAACTGTTTTTT. Protein: CAIPFGGTNEKLFF. This sequence joins TRBV2 and TRBJ1-4; D possibly corresponds to TRBD1 (5 bases). Germline CDR1 is SNHLY and CDR2 is FYNNEI. This CDR3 has 14 amino acids. Trimming left V 10 bases short and J 1 base short, with 13 bases between.

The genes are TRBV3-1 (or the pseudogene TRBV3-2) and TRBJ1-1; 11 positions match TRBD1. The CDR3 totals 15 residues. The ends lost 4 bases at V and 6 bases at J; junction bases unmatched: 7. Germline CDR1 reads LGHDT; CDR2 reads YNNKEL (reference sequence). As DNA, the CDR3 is TGTGCCAGCAGCCCCCTCGGACAGGGGGCGGCTGAAGCTTTCTTT. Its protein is CASSPLGQGAAEAFF.

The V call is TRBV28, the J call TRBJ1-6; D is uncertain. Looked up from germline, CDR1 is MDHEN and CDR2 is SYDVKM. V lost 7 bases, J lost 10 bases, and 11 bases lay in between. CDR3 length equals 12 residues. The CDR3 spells CASTSLGSPLHF. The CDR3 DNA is TGTGCCAGCACCTCATTGGGGTCACCCCTCCACTTT.

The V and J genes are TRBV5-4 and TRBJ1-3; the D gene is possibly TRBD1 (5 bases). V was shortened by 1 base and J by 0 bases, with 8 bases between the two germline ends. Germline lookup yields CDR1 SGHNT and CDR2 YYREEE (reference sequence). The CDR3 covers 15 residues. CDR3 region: CASSLQGRSGNTIYF. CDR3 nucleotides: TGTGCCAGCAGCTTGCAGGGACGCTCTGGAAACACCATATATTTT.

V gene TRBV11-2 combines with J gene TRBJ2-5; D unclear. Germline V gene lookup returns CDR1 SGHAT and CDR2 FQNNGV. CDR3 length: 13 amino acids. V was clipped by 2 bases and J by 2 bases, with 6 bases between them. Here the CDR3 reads CASSLSTQETQYF. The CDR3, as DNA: TGTGCCAGCAGCTTATCCACGCAAGAGACCCAGTACTTC. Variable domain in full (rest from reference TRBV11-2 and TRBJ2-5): EAGVAQSPRYKIIEKRQSVAFWCNPISGHATLYWYQQILGQGPKLLIQFQNNGVVDDSQLPKDRFSAERLKGVDSTLKIQPAKLEDSAVYLCASSLSTQETQYFGPGTRLLVL.

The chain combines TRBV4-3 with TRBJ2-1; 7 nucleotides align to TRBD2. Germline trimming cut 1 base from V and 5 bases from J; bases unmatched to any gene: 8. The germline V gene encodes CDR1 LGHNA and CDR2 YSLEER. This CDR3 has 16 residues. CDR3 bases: TGCGCCAGCAGCCAAGCGGTGCCGGGACTACACAATGAGCAGTTCTTC. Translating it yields CASSQAVPGLHNEQFF.